The 22 T cell receptor beta chains below were found in one sample sequenced in a study of identical twins. TCRdb passed the 5' RACE reads through MiXCR, listing each CDR3 protein once. The sample lists around 18,000 distinct CDR3 sequences, 69% occurring once. Sequences were obtained from memory (CD45RO+) T cells sorted from blood. The origin of the receptors is a woman aged 18 to 35 in good health. This table probably holds off-target reads from a library built for another chain.

This clonotype was seen more than once but under ten times. The chain uses TRBV12-3 or TRBV12-4 and TRBJ2-2; TRBD1 is a possible D gene (6 bases). This CDR3 contains 17 residues. V gave up 2 bases and J gave up 3 bases, with 16 bases separating them. This CDR3 reads CASSLPLDQGYTGELFF. The CDR3 nucleotides read TGTGCCAGCAGTTTACCTTTGGACCAGGGGTACACCGGGGAGCTGTTTTTT.

The genes are TRBV7-6 and TRBJ2-2; D is ambiguous. This CDR3 comprises 16 residues. In germline, CDR1 is SGHVS, CDR2 FNYEAQ. Trimming took off 1 base at V and 4 bases at J, with 13 bases between the two ends. This CDR3 reads CASSLVTAGGTGELFF. As DNA, the CDR3 is TGTGCCAGCAGCTTAGTTACGGCCGGCGGCACCGGGGAGCTGTTTTTT.

This sequence joins TRBV7-8 and TRBJ2-1, with D possibly being TRBD2 (5 bases). Germline assignment: CDR1 SGHVS and CDR2 FQNEAQ. The CDR3 sequence is 11 residues long. Trimming took 5 bases from V and 13 from J, leaving 12 bases between them. This CDR3 is CASSRSGRQFF. In nucleotides, the CDR3 is TGTGCCAGCAGCCGAAGCGGACGACAGTTCTTC.

This chain uses TRBV19 with TRBJ2-1, with TRBD2 matching over 9 bases. Trimming at V came to 6 bases and at J to 6 bases, leaving 9 bases not matched to a gene. This CDR3 has 15 residues. The germline V gene has CDR1 LNHDA and CDR2 SQIVND (reference sequence). This chain's CDR3 is CASREQAGGRNEQFF. For the CDR3, the DNA is TGTGCCAGTAGAGAACAAGCGGGAGGACGCAATGAGCAGTTCTTC.

V gene TRBV28 combines with J gene TRBJ1-5, with unresolved D. The V gene's germline CDR1 is MDHEN and CDR2 SYDVKM. Trimming pared 6 bases from V and 7 bases from J, leaving 16 bases between. This CDR3 region has 14 residues. CDR3 sequence reads: CASRRPQEGQPQHF. CDR3 nucleotide sequence: TGTGCCAGCAGACGCCCTCAAGAAGGCCAGCCCCAGCATTTT.

This clonotype was detected only a few times. This sequence joins TRBV12-3 or TRBV12-4 and TRBJ2-3; D might be TRBD2 (5 bases). CDR3 length: 12 amino acids. Trimming pared 1 base from V and 10 bases from J, leaving 9 bases between. The CDR3, as DNA: TGTGCCAGCAGTTTAGTTGAGGGCCCGCAGTATTTT. Protein product: CASSLVEGPQYF.

The CDR3 region is CASSLVHEAWQYF. The DNA for the CDR3 is TGTGCCAGCAGCTTGGTCCATGAGGCTTGGCAGTACTTC. This chain connects TRBV7-8 to TRBJ2-7; D is uncertain. The CDR3 is 13 residues long. Trimming stripped 3 bases from V and 9 bases from J, with 15 bases between. Per the germline V gene, CDR1 is SGHVS and CDR2 is FQNEAQ.

This clonotype turned up a few times. The chain joins TRBV11-2 to TRBJ1-1; no firm D call. Trimming cost V 5 bases and J 5 bases, with 9 bases left between them. This CDR3 comprises 12 residues. The germline gives CDR1 SGHAT, CDR2 FQNNGV. CDR3 in amino acids: CASSTVVTEAFF. The CDR3 coding sequence is TGTGCCAGCAGCACGGTTGTTACTGAAGCTTTCTTT.

CDR3: CASSPPGVGTEKLFF. CDR3 DNA sequence: TGTGCCAGCTCACCACCGGGGGTTGGGACTGAAAAACTGTTTTTT. The chain links TRBV18 to TRBJ1-4, with D perhaps TRBD1 (5 bases). Germline CDR1 KGHSH, CDR2 LQKENI. The V end was cut by 0 bases, the J end by 7 bases, with 12 bases between. The CDR3 extends over 15 amino acids.

The rearrangement joins TRBV7-8 to TRBJ2-3; D may be TRBD2 (6 bases). CDR3 length: 17 amino acids. CDR1 and CDR2 (germline): SGHVS, FQNEAQ. V was trimmed by 1 base and J by 3 bases, leaving 17 bases between them. The DNA for the CDR3 is TGTGCCAGCAGCTTAGGAGTGGCGGGGCGGCCAACAGATACGCAGTATTTT. Encoded protein: CASSLGVAGRPTDTQYF. The entire variable domain, with the rest obtained from reference TRBV7-8 and TRBJ2-3, is as follows: GAGVSQSPRYKVAKRGQDVALRCDPISGHVSLFWYQQALGQGPEFLTYFQNEAQLDKSGLPSDRFFAERPEGSVSTLKIQRTQQEDSAVYLCASSLGVAGRPTDTQYFGPGTRLTVL.

The V and J genes are TRBV20-1 and TRBJ2-1, with a weak D call TRBD2 (6 bases). Germline lookup yields CDR1 DFQATT and CDR2 SNEGSKA (reference sequence). The V end lost 0 bases, the J end lost 13 bases, and 10 bases lay between the germline ends. The CDR3 loop spans 11 amino acids. The CDR3 DNA is TGCAGTGCTAGAGATCCACTAGCCCAGTTCTTC. Residues: CSARDPLAQFF.

The chain links TRBV25-1 to TRBJ1-2; no firm D call. Germline V CDR1 and CDR2: MGHDK, SYGVNS. Trimming left V 2 bases short and J 7 bases short, with 8 bases between. The CDR3 covers 12 residues. Written as DNA, the CDR3 is TGTGCCAGCAGTGAACGCCTAGGTGGCTACACCTTC. Residues: CASSERLGGYTF.

The genes are TRBV5-4 and TRBJ2-2, with 11 positions matching TRBD2. In germline, CDR1 is SGHNT, CDR2 YYREEE (reference sequence). The length of the CDR3 is 17 residues. V shed 3 bases and J 0 bases; nucleotides not matched to a gene: 4. CDR3 protein: CASSYLSGRANTGELFF. DNA for the CDR3: TGTGCCAGCAGCTATCTTAGCGGGAGGGCGAACACCGGGGAGCTGTTTTTT.

The rearrangement joins TRBV5-1 to TRBJ2-2; D is ambiguous. Germline V gene data show CDR1 as SGHRS and CDR2 as YFSETQ. V was cut by 4 bases and J by 4 bases, with 8 bases left in between. This CDR3 has 13 residues. This CDR3 reads CASSAGFTGELFF. The CDR3 DNA reads TGCGCCAGCAGCGCTGGTTTCACCGGGGAGCTGTTTTTT.

This clonotype has a handful of counts. This chain links TRBV28 with TRBJ1-2; 10 bases are a match to TRBD1. The CDR3 consists of 15 residues. The germline gives CDR1 MDHEN, CDR2 SYDVKM. Trimming took 5 bases from V and 4 from J; bases not matched to a gene: 7. Written as DNA, the CDR3 is TGTGCCAGCAGTCCAATGGGGGACAGGGGCTATGGCTACACCTTC. Translated, it gives CASSPMGDRGYGYTF.

This clonotype has just a few counts. The CDR3 coding sequence is TGCGCCAGCAGCCAAGATTCAAGGGGGCACGGGGAGCAGTACTTC. It specifies CASSQDSRGHGEQYF. V usage is TRBV4-3 and J usage is TRBJ2-7, with 7 bases fitting TRBD1. V lost 0 bases and J lost 7; bases outside the gene matches: 9. CDR3 length: 15 amino acids. CDR1 LGHNA and CDR2 YSLEER come from the germline V gene.

J is TRBJ2-3 and V is TRBV11-2, with D uncertain. V lost 5 bases, J lost 2 bases, and 5 bases lay in between. Germline assignment: CDR1 SGHAT and CDR2 FQNNGV. There are 12 residues in the CDR3. Here the CDR3 reads CASSQNTDTQYF. The CDR3 DNA reads TGTGCCAGCAGCCAGAACACAGATACGCAGTATTTT.

V and J are TRBV6-2 or TRBV6-3 and TRBJ2-1; 10 bases match TRBD2. In germline, CDR1 is MNHEY, CDR2 SVGEGT. The CDR3 runs to 16 residues. J lost 6 bases, V lost 4 bases, and 9 bases had no gene match. The CDR3 nucleotides read TGTGCCAGCAGTTCTCTAGCGGGAGCGGTCGCCAATGAGCAGTTCTTC. Translating gives CASSSLAGAVANEQFF.

This chain joins TRBV29-1 and TRBJ1-1, with a tentative D call TRBD1 (5 bases). CDR1 SQVTM and CDR2 ANQGSEA come from the germline V gene. V was cut by 6 bases and J by 2 bases, with 10 bases left in between. This CDR3 is 12 amino acids long. The CDR3 loop reads CSVTQGNTEAFF. CDR3 coding DNA: TGCAGCGTCACCCAGGGTAACACTGAAGCTTTCTTT.

This clonotype was seen once. The J gene is TRBJ2-2, the V gene TRBV7-9; 11 bases are a match to TRBD2. CDR3 length equals 15 residues. J was trimmed by 5 bases and V by 3 bases; bases with no gene match: 2. CDR1 SEHNR and CDR2 FQNEAQ come from the germline V gene (reference sequence). In nucleotides, the CDR3 is TGTGCCAGCAGCTTTAGCGGGAGGGCGACCGGGGAGCTGTTTTTT. This encodes CASSFSGRATGELFF.

This clonotype was observed a few times. DNA for the CDR3: TGTGCCAGCAGTTTATCTGGACAGGGGCTCACAGATACGCAGTATTTT. Its translation is CASSLSGQGLTDTQYF. This chain joins TRBV28 and TRBJ2-3; 9 nucleotides line up with TRBD1. The germline gives CDR1 MDHEN, CDR2 SYDVKM. With V trimmed by 1 base and J by 2 bases, 4 bases remained unmatched. The CDR3 length is 16 residues.

This clonotype was detected only once. The chain employs TRBV5-1 and TRBJ2-1; unclear D gene. Germline V gene data show CDR1 as SGHRS and CDR2 as YFSETQ. Trimming took off 0 bases at V and 5 bases at J, with 12 bases between the two ends. This CDR3 has 15 amino acids. CDR3 sequence reads: CASSLASMLNNEQFF. In DNA, the CDR3 is TGCGCCAGCAGCTTGGCCTCTATGTTGAACAATGAGCAGTTCTTC.